The 32 T cell receptor beta chains presented below share a single source sample, sequenced in a study of tissue T cells after allogeneic stem cell transplantation. The protocol was immunoSEQ multiplex PCR, while the TCRdb copy is restricted to in-frame clones and leaves out a portion. The table includes 35,000 to 50,000 clones, about nine tenths detected once. The starting material was blood, obtained before transplantation. These receptors originate from a woman aged 35 to 70 who later had graft-versus-host disease after an allogeneic stem cell transplant.

The V call is TRBV14, the J call TRBJ2-4, with 9 bases fitting TRBD2. V gave up 0 bases and J gave up 8 bases; unmatched junction bases: 11. CDR3 length: 17 amino acids. CDR1 and CDR2 from the germline V gene are SGHDN and FVKESK. The CDR3 sequence is CASSQDLPGLAGDIQYF. CDR3 nucleotides: TGTGCCAGCAGCCAAGACCTTCCGGGACTAGCAGGCGACATTCAGTACTTC.

The chain couples TRBV19 to TRBJ1-1; D perhaps matches TRBD1 (6 bases). Germline CDR1 LNHDA, CDR2 SQIVND (reference sequence). The length of the CDR3 is 15 residues. With 6 bases removed from V and 1 base from J, the gap between germline ends came to 15 bases. The CDR3 coding sequence is TGTGCCAGTAGCCCTTTTGGCAGGGGGAACACTGAAGCTTTCTTT. This codes for CASSPFGRGNTEAFF.

The CDR3: CAWSVMGLYNEQFF. The CDR3 DNA is TGTGCCTGGAGTGTAATGGGCCTCTACAATGAGCAGTTCTTC. The chain has TRBV30 and TRBJ2-1, with D unresolved. With 0 bases removed from V and 3 bases from J, the gap between germline ends came to 9 bases. The CDR3 is made up of 14 amino acids. In germline, CDR1 is GTSNPN, CDR2 SVGIG (reference sequence).

The J gene is TRBJ1-5, the V gene TRBV25-1; 11 nucleotides match TRBD1. V gave up 5 bases and J gave up 7 bases; unmatched junction bases: 13. The CDR3 extends over 17 amino acids. The germline gives CDR1 MGHDK, CDR2 SYGVNS. The CDR3 sequence is CASSHTRGTGGGQPQHF. The CDR3 nucleotides are TGTGCCAGCAGTCACACTAGGGGGACAGGGGGAGGGCAGCCCCAGCATTTT. The variable domain in full, with the rest retrieved from reference TRBV25-1 and TRBJ1-5, is EADIYQTPRYLVIGTGKKITLECSQTMGHDKMYWYQQDPGMELHLIHYSYGVNSTEKGDLSSESTVSRIRTEHFPLTLESARPSHTSQYLCASSHTRGTGGGQPQHFGDGTRLSIL.

V gene TRBV5-1 combines with J gene TRBJ2-1; TRBD2 matches 7 bases. J lost 6 bases, V lost 0 bases, and 9 bases had no gene match. The germline V gene has CDR1 SGHRS and CDR2 YFSETQ. This CDR3 region has 16 residues. The CDR3 here is CASSLEGGGRRNEQFF. The CDR3 region has the DNA TGCGCCAGCAGCTTGGAGGGCGGGGGACGACGCAATGAGCAGTTCTTC.

The V and J genes are TRBV6-1 and TRBJ1-1; D may be TRBD1 (5 bases). Looked up from germline, CDR1 is MNHNS and CDR2 is SASEGT. V lost 10 bases and J 3 bases, leaving 15 bases between the germline ends. CDR3 length equals 13 residues. The CDR3 reads CATREGRYTEAFF. The CDR3 DNA reads as TGTGCCACCAGGGAAGGGAGGTACACTGAAGCTTTCTTT.

This clone appeared a single time. The rearrangement uses TRBV15 and TRBJ2-3; D may match TRBD1 or TRBD2 (5 bases each). CDR1 is LNHNV, CDR2 YYDKDF, per germline (reference sequence). V gave up 1 base and J gave up 8 bases, with 25 bases separating them. The CDR3 extends over 18 amino acids. The CDR3 region is CATSRAGTQLSERVTQYF. In DNA form, the CDR3 reads TGTGCCACCAGCAGAGCCGGGACCCAACTCTCCGAGAGAGTTACGCAGTATTTT.

The rearrangement joins TRBV29-1 to TRBJ2-2; D remains unclear. The CDR3 contains 12 residues. V lost 4 bases and J 0 bases, leaving 3 bases between the germline ends. CDR1 is SQVTM and CDR2 is ANQGSEA in the germline V gene. DNA for the CDR3: TGCAGCGTTGTACCGAACACCGGGGAGCTGTTTTTT. Its protein product is CSVVPNTGELFF.

The chain is built from TRBV30 and TRBJ1-6; a possible D gene is TRBD1 (5 bases). The V end was cut by 5 bases, the J end by 8 bases, with 16 bases between. Germline lookup yields CDR1 GTSNPN and CDR2 SVGIG (reference sequence). The CDR3 has 14 amino acids. The CDR3 spells CAWVGGRGDSPLHF. CDR3 nucleotide sequence: TGTGCCTGGGTTGGGGGGAGGGGTGATTCACCCCTCCACTTT.

The chain joins TRBV27 to TRBJ2-2; tentatively, D is TRBD1 (6 bases). The V end was cut by 7 bases, the J end by 5 bases, with 23 bases between. Germline values: CDR1 MNHEY, CDR2 SMNVEV (reference sequence). The CDR3 spans 17 residues. The CDR3 loop reads CASTSSGQNDLTGELFF. For the CDR3, the DNA is TGTGCCAGCACTTCTTCCGGACAGAACGACCTGACCGGGGAGCTGTTTTTT.

This sequence joins TRBV24-1 and TRBJ2-7; TRBD1 aligns across 8 bases. The ends lost 5 bases at V and 3 bases at J; junction bases unmatched: 5. Germline lookup yields CDR1 KGHDR and CDR2 SFDVKD. The CDR3 has 14 amino acids. The CDR3 nucleotides are TGTGCCACCAGTGGTGGACAGGGCAACTACGAGCAGTACTTC. This gives the protein CATSGGQGNYEQYF.

V usage is TRBV5-8 and J usage is TRBJ1-2, with D tentatively TRBD1 (5 bases). The V and J ends lost 4 bases and 4 bases respectively, with 17 bases between them. CDR1 and CDR2 (germline): SGHTS, YDEGEE. This CDR3 region has 15 residues. The CDR3 DNA reads as TGTGCCAGCAGCCCCGAGCCGGGGGTTGGCTATGGCTACACCTTC. Its protein is CASSPEPGVGYGYTF.

This rearrangement joins TRBV5-1 to TRBJ2-1, with 10 bases matching TRBD2. Per germline, CDR1 SGHRS and CDR2 YFSETQ. V gave up 2 bases and J gave up 7 bases; unmatched junction bases: 6. This CDR3 region has 15 residues. Here the CDR3 reads CASSFLAGVENEQFF. CDR3 nucleotides: TGCGCCAGCAGCTTTCTAGCGGGAGTTGAAAATGAGCAGTTCTTC.

This rearrangement joins TRBV11-2 to TRBJ2-7, with 9 bases that match TRBD2. Per germline, CDR1 SGHAT and CDR2 FQNNGV. Trimming at V came to 5 bases and at J to 3 bases, leaving 8 bases not matched to a gene. This CDR3 comprises 15 residues. In DNA, the CDR3 is TGTGCCAGCAGCCCGACCGGGACTAGCTTCTACGAGCAGTACTTC. This encodes CASSPTGTSFYEQYF.

This sequence joins TRBV30 and TRBJ2-7; D may be TRBD2 (6 bases). The CDR3 is 12 amino acids. The germline V and J ends were trimmed by 5 bases and 2 bases, with 10 bases remaining between them. Germline V lookup: CDR1 GTSNPN, CDR2 SVGIG (reference sequence). CDR3 sequence (DNA): TGTGCCTGGGGCGGGGCCGCCTACGAGCAGTACTTC. Its protein product is CAWGGAAYEQYF.

This chain links TRBV7-9 with TRBJ1-1; perhaps TRBD1 as D (5 bases). There are 14 residues in the CDR3. The V end was cut by 5 bases, the J end by 0 bases, with 10 bases between. Germline V gene data show CDR1 as SEHNR and CDR2 as FQNEAQ (reference sequence). The CDR3 sequence: CASSTGRMNTEAFF. The CDR3 DNA reads as TGTGCCAGCAGCACGGGACGGATGAACACTGAAGCTTTCTTT.

The rearrangement joins TRBV7-2 to TRBJ2-7; TRBD2 matches 8 bases. The ends lost 5 bases at V and 0 bases at J; junction bases unmatched: 9. CDR1 and CDR2 from the germline V gene are SGHTA and FQGNSA. The CDR3 is 16 residues long. In nucleotides, the CDR3 is TGTGCCAGCAGCACGGGGACTAGTACCCACTCCTACGAGCAGTACTTC. Protein sequence: CASSTGTSTHSYEQYF.

The V gene is TRBV6-2 or TRBV6-3, the J gene TRBJ2-5; 10 bases fit TRBD2. The germline V gene encodes CDR1 MNHEY and CDR2 SVGEGT. The CDR3 totals 16 residues. J was trimmed by 1 base and V by 5 bases; bases with no gene match: 7. CDR3 sequence reads: CASSRTTSGLQETQYF. In nucleotides, the CDR3 is TGTGCCAGCAGTCGGACGACTAGCGGGCTCCAAGAGACCCAGTACTTC.

This chain links TRBV15 with TRBJ1-1, with 9 nucleotides matching TRBD1. CDR1 is LNHNV and CDR2 is YYDKDF in the germline V gene (reference sequence). The CDR3 has 15 amino acids. The V segment lost 1 base and the J segment 1 base; nucleotides outside the gene matches: 1. The CDR3 is CATSRAGQGNTEAFF. In DNA, the CDR3 is TGTGCCACCAGCAGAGCGGGACAGGGGAACACTGAAGCTTTCTTT. Looking up the rest from reference TRBV15 and TRBJ1-1 gives the full variable domain: DAMVIQNPRYQVTQFGKPVTLSCSQTLNHNVMYWYQQKSSQAPKLLFHYYDKDFNNEADTPDNFQSRRPNTSFCFLDIRSPGLGDTAMYLCATSRAGQGNTEAFFGQGTRLTVV.

This chain uses TRBV30 with TRBJ1-2; D might be TRBD1 (5 bases). This CDR3 has 18 amino acids. CDR1 and CDR2 from the germline V gene are GTSNPN and SVGIG (reference sequence). V lost 3 bases and J 2 bases, leaving 25 bases between the germline ends. The CDR3, as DNA: TGTGCCTGGAGCCCTCCCTCCTCCGCCCCAGGGAGAAACTATGGCTACACCTTC. This encodes CAWSPPSSAPGRNYGYTF.

The chain has TRBV10-3 and TRBJ2-3; 9 bases map to TRBD1. The CDR3 consists of 15 residues. Germline values: CDR1 ENHRY, CDR2 SYGVKD. Losses at the gene ends were 1 base for V and 1 base for J; bases not matched to a gene: 0. The CDR3 region is CAISEWDRGTDTQYF. CDR3 bases: TGTGCCATCAGTGAGTGGGACAGGGGCACAGATACGCAGTATTTT.

The chain is built from TRBV7-3 and TRBJ2-5, with TRBD2 as a possible D gene (6 bases). Germline assignment: CDR1 SGHTA and CDR2 FQGTGA. Trimming shortened V by 1 base and J by 5 bases, and 11 bases separated the two germline ends. The CDR3 runs to 14 residues. The CDR3, as DNA: TGTGCCAGCAGCTTAAGCGGGACCCCTGAGACCCAGTACTTC. Protein: CASSLSGTPETQYF. The entire variable domain, with the rest obtained from reference TRBV7-3 and TRBJ2-5, is as follows: GAGVSQTPSNKVTEKGKYVELRCDPISGHTALYWYRQSLGQGPEFLIYFQGTGAADDSGLPNDRFFAVRPEGSVSTLKIQRTERGDSAVYLCASSLSGTPETQYFGPGTRLLVL.

The gene calls are TRBV7-9 and TRBJ2-1; the D gene could be TRBD1 or TRBD2 (6 bases each). The CDR3 extends over 12 amino acids. Germline V gives CDR1 SEHNR, CDR2 FQNEAQ (reference sequence). V lost 3 bases, J lost 10 bases, and 10 bases lay in between. This chain's CDR3 is CASSLGGLEQFF. CDR3 DNA sequence: TGTGCCAGCAGCTTGGGGGGCCTCGAGCAGTTCTTC.

This clone appeared a few times. This CDR3 reads CAGASSYNEQFF. CDR3 nucleotide sequence: TGTGCCGGCGCCAGCTCCTACAATGAGCAGTTCTTC. The V gene is TRBV30, the J gene TRBJ2-1; D gene uncertain. The germline gives CDR1 GTSNPN, CDR2 SVGIG (reference sequence). This CDR3 region has 12 residues. The V end was cut by 8 bases, the J end by 0 bases, with 8 bases between.

J is TRBJ2-5 and V is TRBV6-5; D remains unclear. Trimming pared 6 bases from V and 5 bases from J, leaving 4 bases between. Germline lookup yields CDR1 MNHEY and CDR2 SVGAGI. The CDR3 has 10 residues. For the CDR3, the DNA is TGTGCCAGCAGGGGCGAGACCCAGTACTTC. Translated, it gives CASRGETQYF.

V usage is TRBV20-1 and J usage is TRBJ2-7, with D unclear. Germline assignment: CDR1 DFQATT and CDR2 SNEGSKA (reference sequence). The CDR3 is 11 residues long. The germline V and J ends were trimmed by 4 bases and 3 bases, with 7 bases remaining between them. CDR3: CSATGLYEQYF. CDR3 bases: TGCAGTGCTACAGGTCTCTACGAGCAGTACTTC.

The chain combines TRBV24-1 with TRBJ1-2, with D maybe TRBD1 (6 bases). The germline CDR1 and CDR2 sequences are KGHDR and SFDVKD. V shed 6 bases and J shed 8 bases, with 18 bases lying between them. This CDR3 has 14 amino acids. Here the CDR3 reads CATSTRQVGGGYTF. The DNA for the CDR3 is TGTGCCACCAGTACTCGACAGGTAGGCGGCGGCTACACCTTC.

This sequence joins TRBV30 and TRBJ2-1; TRBD1 might be the D (7 bases). Trimming cost V 3 bases and J 9 bases, with 9 bases left between them. This CDR3 region has 11 residues. Germline V CDR1 and CDR2: GTSNPN, SVGIG (reference sequence). This chain's CDR3 is CAWSQGGEQFF. CDR3 nucleotides: TGTGCCTGGAGCCAGGGGGGTGAGCAGTTCTTC. Full variable domain (rest looked up from reference TRBV30 and TRBJ2-1): SQTIHQWPATLVQPVGSPLSLECTVEGTSNPNLYWYRQAAGRGLQLLFYSVGIGQISSEVPQNLSASRPQDRQFILSSKKLLLSDSGFYLCAWSQGGEQFFGPGTRLTVL.

This rearrangement joins TRBV19 to TRBJ2-3; D remains ambiguous. Deletions cut 0 bases from V and 4 bases from J, with 8 bases between. The CDR3 has 14 residues. The germline V gene encodes CDR1 LNHDA and CDR2 SQIVND (reference sequence). The chain's CDR3 is CASSIDHVPDTQYF. In DNA, the CDR3 is TGTGCCAGTAGTATAGATCACGTCCCAGATACGCAGTATTTT.

The rearrangement uses TRBV7-8 and TRBJ1-2; TRBD1 agrees at 7 bases. J was trimmed by 8 bases and V by 5 bases; bases with no gene match: 8. This CDR3 is built from 13 residues. Germline V lookup: CDR1 SGHVS, CDR2 FQNEAQ. CDR3 amino acids: CASSTDRSPGYTF. Here the CDR3 DNA reads TGTGCCAGCAGCACGGACAGGTCTCCGGGCTACACCTTC.

This rearrangement joins TRBV3-1 (or the pseudogene TRBV3-2) to TRBJ2-1; 9 nucleotides line up with TRBD2. The length of the CDR3 is 17 residues. CDR1 and CDR2 from the germline V gene are LGHDT and YNNKEL (reference sequence). V lost 4 bases to trimming and J lost 10 bases; unmatched junction nucleotides: 17. The chain's CDR3 is CASSPYRTSATGLEQFF. CDR3 DNA sequence: TGTGCCAGCAGCCCCTATAGGACTAGCGCGACCGGATTGGAGCAGTTCTTC.

This rearrangement joins TRBV9 to TRBJ1-1; D gene unclear. Germline lookup yields CDR1 SGDLS and CDR2 YYNGEE. V dropped 0 bases and J dropped 1 base, with 10 bases sitting between them. The CDR3 is made up of 15 amino acids. CDR3 sequence reads: CASSVGLGKNTEAFF. The DNA for the CDR3 is TGTGCCAGCAGCGTAGGACTGGGAAAGAACACTGAAGCTTTCTTT.